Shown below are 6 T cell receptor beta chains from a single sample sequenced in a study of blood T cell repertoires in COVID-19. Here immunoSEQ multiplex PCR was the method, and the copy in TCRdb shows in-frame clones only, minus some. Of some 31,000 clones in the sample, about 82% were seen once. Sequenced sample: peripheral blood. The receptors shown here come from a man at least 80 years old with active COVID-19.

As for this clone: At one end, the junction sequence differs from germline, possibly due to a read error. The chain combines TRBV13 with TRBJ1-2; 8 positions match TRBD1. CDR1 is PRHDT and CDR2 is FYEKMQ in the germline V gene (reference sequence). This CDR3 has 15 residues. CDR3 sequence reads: CASSLGGQGRYGYTF. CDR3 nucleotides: TGTGCCAGCAGCCTAGGTGGACAGGGAAGGTATGGCTACACCTTC. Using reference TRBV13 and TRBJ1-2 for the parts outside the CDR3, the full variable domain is AAGVIQSPRHLIKEKRETATLKCYPIPRHDTVYWYQQGPGQDPQFLISFYEKMQSDKGSIPDRFSAQQFSDYHSELNMSSLELGDSALYFCASSLGGQGRYGYTFGSGTRLTVV.

The CDR3, as DNA: TGTGCCAGCAGCCGAGGGGGGGATGAGCAGTTCTTC. Its translation: CASSRGGDEQFF. This chain joins TRBV3-1 (or the pseudogene TRBV3-2) and TRBJ2-1, with D possibly matching TRBD2 (7 bases). Trimming cost V 4 bases and J 8 bases, with 9 bases left between them. The CDR3 has 12 amino acids. CDR1 and CDR2 (germline): LGHDT, YNNKEL (reference sequence).

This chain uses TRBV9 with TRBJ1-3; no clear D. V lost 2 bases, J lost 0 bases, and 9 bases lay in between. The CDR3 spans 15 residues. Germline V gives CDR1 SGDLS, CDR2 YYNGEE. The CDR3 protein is CASSVGRISGNTIYF. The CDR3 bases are TGTGCCAGCAGCGTGGGGAGAATCTCTGGAAACACCATATATTTT.

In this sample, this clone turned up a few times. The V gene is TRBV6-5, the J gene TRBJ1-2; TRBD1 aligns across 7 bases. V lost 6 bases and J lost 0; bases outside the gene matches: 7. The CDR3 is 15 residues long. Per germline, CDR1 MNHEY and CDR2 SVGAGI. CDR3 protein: CASRAGGTSNYGYTF. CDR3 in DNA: TGTGCCAGCAGGGCAGGGGGAACTTCTAACTATGGCTACACCTTC.

The DNA for the CDR3 is TGTGCCAGCAGTTTCCGGGTTAATGAAAAACTGTTTTTT. Protein product: CASSFRVNEKLFF. The rearrangement joins TRBV12-3 or TRBV12-4 to TRBJ1-4, with D uncertain. This CDR3 comprises 13 residues. Trimming removed 3 bases from V and 4 bases from J, with 6 bases in between.

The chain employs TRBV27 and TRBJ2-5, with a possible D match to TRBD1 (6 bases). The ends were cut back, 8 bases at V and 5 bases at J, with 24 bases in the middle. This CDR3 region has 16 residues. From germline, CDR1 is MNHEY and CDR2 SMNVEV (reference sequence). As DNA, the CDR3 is TGTGCCAGCCGTGGGGACATTTATGGGGCAAGGGAGACCCAGTACTTC. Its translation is CASRGDIYGARETQYF.